The source of this TCR beta chain is a study of TIL therapy for anti-PD-1-resistant metastatic lung cancer. The overall study: Patients had a median age of 54 years (range roughly 35-85).

CDR1 SGHVS and CDR2 FQNEAQ come from the germline V gene. This CDR3 is 16 amino acids long. Trimming removed 6 bases from V and 0 bases from J, with 18 bases in between. Sequencing used immunoSEQ v3. Clones were read by immunoSEQ multiplex PCR, and TCRdb kept only the in-frame ones, dropping some. This table has roughly 58,000 clones, 75% to 90% appearing once. Time point here: pre-treatment sample, taken before nivolumab and TIL therapy. This sequence was found in a person aged 25 to 85 with non-small cell lung cancer. Specimen: blood, collected at baseline. The chain employs TRBV7-8 and TRBJ2-7; tentative D call: TRBD1 (5 bases). CDR3 sequence: CASRRLTGGSSYEQYF. The CDR3 DNA reads TGTGCCAGCAGACGCCTTACAGGCGGTAGCTCCTACGAGCAGTACTTC.